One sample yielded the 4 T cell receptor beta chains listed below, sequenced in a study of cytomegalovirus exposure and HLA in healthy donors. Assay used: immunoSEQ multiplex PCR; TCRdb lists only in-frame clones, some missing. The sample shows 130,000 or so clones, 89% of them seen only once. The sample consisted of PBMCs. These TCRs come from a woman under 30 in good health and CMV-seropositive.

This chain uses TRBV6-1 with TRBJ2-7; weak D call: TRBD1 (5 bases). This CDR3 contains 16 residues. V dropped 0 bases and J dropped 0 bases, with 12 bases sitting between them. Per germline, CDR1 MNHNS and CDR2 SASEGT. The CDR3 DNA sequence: TGTGCCAGCAGTGAAGCAAGGGGAACCCTCTCCTACGAGCAGTACTTC. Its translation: CASSEARGTLSYEQYF.

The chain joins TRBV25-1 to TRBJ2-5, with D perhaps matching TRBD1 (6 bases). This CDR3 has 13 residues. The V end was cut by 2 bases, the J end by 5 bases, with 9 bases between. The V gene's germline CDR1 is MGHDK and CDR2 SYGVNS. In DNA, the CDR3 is TGTGCCAGCAGTGAAGTTGGGGGCGAGACCCAGTACTTC. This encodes CASSEVGGETQYF.

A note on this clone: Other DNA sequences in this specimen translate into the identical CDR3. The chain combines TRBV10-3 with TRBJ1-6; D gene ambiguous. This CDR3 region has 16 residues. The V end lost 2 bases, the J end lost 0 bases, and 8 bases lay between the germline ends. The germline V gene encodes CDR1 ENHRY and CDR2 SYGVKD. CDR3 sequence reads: CAISEGGSSYNSPLHF. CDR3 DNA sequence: TGTGCCATCAGTGAGGGCGGGAGCTCCTATAATTCACCCCTCCACTTT.

The CDR3 DNA sequence: TGCGCCAGCAGCCTCGGAGAGGTCTACGAGCAGTACTTC. Protein product: CASSLGEVYEQYF. The V call is TRBV5-1, the J call TRBJ2-7; D is uncertain. Germline V gene data show CDR1 as SGHRS and CDR2 as YFSETQ. The CDR3 runs to 13 residues. V was cut by 4 bases and J by 3 bases, with 11 bases left in between.